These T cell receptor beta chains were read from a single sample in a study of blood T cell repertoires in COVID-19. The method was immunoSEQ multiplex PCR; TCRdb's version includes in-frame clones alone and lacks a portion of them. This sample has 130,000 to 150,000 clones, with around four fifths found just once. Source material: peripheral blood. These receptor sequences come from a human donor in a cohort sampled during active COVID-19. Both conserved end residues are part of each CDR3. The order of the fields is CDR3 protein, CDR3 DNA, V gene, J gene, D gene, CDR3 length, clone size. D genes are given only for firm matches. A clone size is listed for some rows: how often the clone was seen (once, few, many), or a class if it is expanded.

cdr3_aa: CASSRHRGYEQYF
cdr3_nt: TGTGCCAGCAGCCGCCACAGGGGATACGAGCAGTACTTC
v_call: TRBV11-3
j_call: TRBJ2-7
d_call: TRBD1
cdr3_length: 13
clone_size: .

cdr3_aa: CATSRGDRAHEQYF
cdr3_nt: TGTGCCACCAGCAGAGGGGACAGGGCCCACGAGCAGTACTTC
v_call: TRBV15
j_call: TRBJ2-7
d_call: TRBD1
cdr3_length: 14
clone_size: few

cdr3_aa: CASSAQGQAKNEKLFF
cdr3_nt: TGTGCCAGCAGCGCCCAAGGACAGGCGAAAAATGAAAAACTGTTTTTT
v_call: TRBV9
j_call: TRBJ1-4
d_call: TRBD1
cdr3_length: 16
clone_size: .

cdr3_aa: CACLRANYNEQFF
cdr3_nt: TGTGCCTGTCTAAGAGCAAACTACAATGAGCAGTTCTTC
v_call: TRBV30
j_call: TRBJ2-1
d_call: .
cdr3_length: 13
clone_size: .

cdr3_aa: CASSYSGASGGYEQYF
cdr3_nt: TGTGCCAGCAGTTACTCGGGTGCTAGCGGGGGCTACGAGCAGTACTTC
v_call: TRBV6-5
j_call: TRBJ2-7
d_call: TRBD2
cdr3_length: 16
clone_size: .

cdr3_aa: CASSHSSGGLYNEQFF
cdr3_nt: TGTGCCAGCAGCCACTCTAGCGGGGGTTTATACAATGAGCAGTTCTTC
v_call: TRBV3-1/TRBV3-2
j_call: TRBJ2-1
d_call: TRBD2
cdr3_length: 16
clone_size: .

cdr3_aa: CASSEQGGGYEQYF
cdr3_nt: TGTGCCAGCAGTGAACAGGGAGGGGGCTACGAGCAGTACTTC
v_call: TRBV6-1
j_call: TRBJ2-7
d_call: .
cdr3_length: 14
clone_size: .

cdr3_aa: CASSPRGAGTGGFSGANVLTF
cdr3_nt: TGTGCCAGCTCACCCCGGGGGGCCGGGACAGGGGGCTTCTCTGGGGCCAACGTCCTGACTTTC
v_call: TRBV18
j_call: TRBJ2-6
d_call: TRBD1
cdr3_length: 21
clone_size: many

cdr3_aa: CASSRPGGSYGYTF
cdr3_nt: TGCGCCAGCAGCCGACCCGGGGGAAGCTATGGCTACACCTTC
v_call: TRBV4-1
j_call: TRBJ1-2
d_call: .
cdr3_length: 14
clone_size: .

cdr3_aa: CASSETNNSPLHF
cdr3_nt: TGTGCCAGCAGTGAGACAAATAATTCACCCCTCCACTTT
v_call: TRBV27
j_call: TRBJ1-6
d_call: .
cdr3_length: 13
clone_size: .

cdr3_aa: CASSSGTGSPYEQYF
cdr3_nt: TGCGCCAGCAGCTCGGGGACAGGGAGCCCCTACGAGCAGTACTTC
v_call: TRBV5-1
j_call: TRBJ2-7
d_call: TRBD1
cdr3_length: 15
clone_size: .

cdr3_aa: CASSLSGGPSEQFF
cdr3_nt: TGTGCCAGCAGCTTATCGGGGGGGCCATCTGAGCAGTTCTTC
v_call: TRBV7-3
j_call: TRBJ2-1
d_call: TRBD2
cdr3_length: 14
clone_size: .

cdr3_aa: CASRSRSRSDTQYF
cdr3_nt: TGTGCCAGCAGGAGTCGGTCTCGGTCAGATACGCAGTATTTT
v_call: TRBV6-5
j_call: TRBJ2-3
d_call: .
cdr3_length: 14
clone_size: .

cdr3_aa: CASSLEGVYTEAFF
cdr3_nt: TGTGCCAGCAGCTTAGAGGGGGTTTACACTGAAGCTTTCTTT
v_call: TRBV7-8
j_call: TRBJ1-1
d_call: .
cdr3_length: 14
clone_size: .

cdr3_aa: CASSYAGITQYF
cdr3_nt: TGTGCCAGCAGTTACGCGGGGATTACGCAGTATTTT
v_call: TRBV6-2/TRBV6-3
j_call: TRBJ2-3
d_call: .
cdr3_length: 12
clone_size: .

cdr3_aa: CASSLLDRAHSGNTIYF
cdr3_nt: TGCGCCAGCAGCCTCCTGGACAGGGCCCACTCTGGAAACACCATATATTTT
v_call: TRBV5-1
j_call: TRBJ1-3
d_call: TRBD1
cdr3_length: 17
clone_size: .

cdr3_aa: CASSGGGAGTQPQHF
cdr3_nt: TGTGCCAGCAGCGGGGGTGGGGCAGGGACTCAGCCCCAGCATTTT
v_call: TRBV25-1
j_call: TRBJ1-5
d_call: .
cdr3_length: 15
clone_size: few

cdr3_aa: CSARTSGVIF
cdr3_nt: TGCAGTGCCCGGACTAGCGGGGTGATCTTC
v_call: TRBV20-1
j_call: TRBJ2-1
d_call: TRBD2
cdr3_length: 10
clone_size: .

cdr3_aa: CASSEEGVTEAFF
cdr3_nt: TGTGCCAGCAGTGAAGAAGGGGTGACTGAAGCTTTCTTT
v_call: TRBV2
j_call: TRBJ1-1
d_call: .
cdr3_length: 13
clone_size: .

cdr3_aa: CATSDRTGVGETQYF
cdr3_nt: TGTGCCACCAGTGATCGTACAGGGGTCGGAGAGACCCAGTACTTC
v_call: TRBV24-1
j_call: TRBJ2-5
d_call: TRBD1
cdr3_length: 15
clone_size: .

cdr3_aa: CASSQDYETGELFF
cdr3_nt: TGCGCCAGCAGCCAAGATTATGAGACCGGGGAGCTGTTTTTT
v_call: TRBV4-3
j_call: TRBJ2-2
d_call: .
cdr3_length: 14
clone_size: .

cdr3_aa: CASSFGQVATEAFF
cdr3_nt: TGTGCCAGCAGCTTCGGACAGGTTGCAACTGAAGCTTTCTTT
v_call: TRBV7-2
j_call: TRBJ1-1
d_call: TRBD1
cdr3_length: 14
clone_size: once

cdr3_aa: CASSLRDSYNEQFF
cdr3_nt: TGTGCCAGCAGCTTAAGGGACAGCTACAATGAGCAGTTCTTC
v_call: TRBV7-8
j_call: TRBJ2-1
d_call: TRBD1
cdr3_length: 14
clone_size: .

cdr3_aa: CASSGTGGRPQHF
cdr3_nt: TGTGCCAGCAGTGGGACGGGAGGGAGGCCCCAGCATTTT
v_call: TRBV2
j_call: TRBJ1-5
d_call: .
cdr3_length: 13
clone_size: .

cdr3_aa: CASSLKSRISNEQFF
cdr3_nt: TGTGCCAGCAGCTTAAAGTCCAGAATATCCAATGAGCAGTTCTTC
v_call: TRBV7-9
j_call: TRBJ2-1
d_call: .
cdr3_length: 15
clone_size: once

cdr3_aa: CAIDSGGLYGYTF
cdr3_nt: TGTGCCATCGATTCCGGGGGACTCTATGGCTACACCTTC
v_call: TRBV19
j_call: TRBJ1-2
d_call: .
cdr3_length: 13
clone_size: .

cdr3_aa: CSVVRDTEAFF
cdr3_nt: TGCAGCGTTGTCAGGGACACTGAAGCTTTCTTT
v_call: TRBV29-1
j_call: TRBJ1-1
d_call: .
cdr3_length: 11
clone_size: .

cdr3_aa: CASSLGTLAKNIQYF
cdr3_nt: TGCGCCAGCAGCTTGGGTACTCTAGCCAAAAACATTCAGTACTTC
v_call: TRBV5-1
j_call: TRBJ2-4
d_call: .
cdr3_length: 15
clone_size: .

cdr3_aa: CAISPGQGAYGYTF
cdr3_nt: TGTGCCATCAGCCCGGGACAGGGGGCATATGGCTACACCTTC
v_call: TRBV10-3
j_call: TRBJ1-2
d_call: TRBD1
cdr3_length: 14
clone_size: .

cdr3_aa: CASSEEGDRGYGYTF
cdr3_nt: TGTGCCAGCAGTGAAGAGGGGGACAGGGGCTATGGCTACACCTTC
v_call: TRBV6-1
j_call: TRBJ1-2
d_call: TRBD1
cdr3_length: 15
clone_size: many

cdr3_aa: CASSHPWGGEREKLFF
cdr3_nt: TGTGCCAGCAGCCATCCCTGGGGAGGGGAAAGGGAAAAACTGTTTTTT
v_call: TRBV3-1/TRBV3-2
j_call: TRBJ1-4
d_call: .
cdr3_length: 16
clone_size: .

cdr3_aa: CASSLGGSNQPQHF
cdr3_nt: TGTGCCAGCAGTTTAGGAGGGAGCAATCAGCCCCAGCATTTT
v_call: TRBV27
j_call: TRBJ1-5
d_call: .
cdr3_length: 14
clone_size: .

cdr3_aa: CASSPRDRGSYNEQFF
cdr3_nt: TGTGCCAGCAGCCCCCGGGACAGGGGCTCCTACAATGAGCAGTTCTTC
v_call: TRBV7-6
j_call: TRBJ2-1
d_call: TRBD1
cdr3_length: 16
clone_size: few

cdr3_aa: CASSQATGTGELFF
cdr3_nt: TGTGCCAGCAGCCAAGCTACGGGGACCGGGGAGCTGTTTTTT
v_call: TRBV3-1/TRBV3-2
j_call: TRBJ2-2
d_call: .
cdr3_length: 14
clone_size: few

cdr3_aa: CASSKDYLLGNEQFF
cdr3_nt: TGTGCCAGCAGCAAGGACTACCTCCTTGGGAATGAGCAGTTCTTC
v_call: TRBV3-1/TRBV3-2
j_call: TRBJ2-1
d_call: .
cdr3_length: 15
clone_size: .

cdr3_aa: CASSLTPAQGNQPQHF
cdr3_nt: TGCGCCAGCAGCTTGACCCCGGCCCAGGGGAATCAGCCCCAGCATTTT
v_call: TRBV5-1
j_call: TRBJ1-5
d_call: .
cdr3_length: 16
clone_size: .

cdr3_aa: CASSQELLSYGYTF
cdr3_nt: TGTGCCAGCAGCCAAGAACTGCTCTCCTATGGCTACACCTTC
v_call: TRBV14
j_call: TRBJ1-2
d_call: .
cdr3_length: 14
clone_size: few

cdr3_aa: CASSLGPGGYTF
cdr3_nt: TGTGCCAGCAGCCTGGGCCCAGGGGGCTACACCTTC
v_call: TRBV28
j_call: TRBJ1-2
d_call: .
cdr3_length: 12
clone_size: .

cdr3_aa: CSASRANTGELFF
cdr3_nt: TGCAGTGCTAGTAGAGCCAACACCGGGGAGCTGTTTTTT
v_call: TRBV20-1
j_call: TRBJ2-2
d_call: .
cdr3_length: 13
clone_size: few

cdr3_aa: CASSPTPDTQYF
cdr3_nt: TGTGCCAGCAGTCCTACCCCAGATACGCAGTATTTT
v_call: TRBV11-1
j_call: TRBJ2-3
d_call: .
cdr3_length: 12
clone_size: .

cdr3_aa: CSGLYEMNTEAFF
cdr3_nt: TGCAGCGGCCTCTACGAAATGAACACTGAAGCTTTCTTT
v_call: TRBV29-1
j_call: TRBJ1-1
d_call: .
cdr3_length: 13
clone_size: .

cdr3_aa: CASSLVATSGEAQYF
cdr3_nt: TGTGCCAGCAGCTTAGTGGCGACTAGCGGGGAGGCCCAGTACTTC
v_call: TRBV11-3
j_call: TRBJ2-5
d_call: TRBD2
cdr3_length: 15
clone_size: .

cdr3_aa: CASSAPGEFNQPQHF
cdr3_nt: TGTGCCAGCAGTGCACCGGGGGAGTTCAATCAGCCCCAGCATTTT
v_call: TRBV28
j_call: TRBJ1-5
d_call: .
cdr3_length: 15
clone_size: .

cdr3_aa: CASSLGQNPTDTQYF
cdr3_nt: TGTGCCAGCAGCTTGGGACAGAACCCAACAGATACGCAGTATTTT
v_call: TRBV7-9
j_call: TRBJ2-3
d_call: TRBD1
cdr3_length: 15
clone_size: .

cdr3_aa: CASSPDTSSGNTIYF
cdr3_nt: TGTGCCAGTAGTCCAGATACAAGCTCTGGAAACACCATATATTTT
v_call: TRBV19
j_call: TRBJ1-3
d_call: .
cdr3_length: 15
clone_size: .

cdr3_aa: CAWRQGTNSPLHF
cdr3_nt: TGTGCCTGGCGACAGGGGACAAATTCACCCCTCCACTTT
v_call: TRBV30
j_call: TRBJ1-6
d_call: TRBD1
cdr3_length: 13
clone_size: once

cdr3_aa: CAISDRGNLYGYTF
cdr3_nt: TGTGCCATCAGTGATCGAGGGAATCTTTATGGCTACACCTTC
v_call: TRBV10-3
j_call: TRBJ1-2
d_call: .
cdr3_length: 14
clone_size: few

cdr3_aa: CASSSPSEKKLFF
cdr3_nt: TGTGCCAGCAGTTCCCCCAGCGAAAAAAAACTGTTTTTT
v_call: TRBV6-6
j_call: TRBJ1-4
d_call: .
cdr3_length: 13
clone_size: .

cdr3_aa: CASSLNVGGARSETQYF
cdr3_nt: TGCGCCAGCAGCTTGAATGTCGGGGGGGCACGGTCTGAGACCCAGTACTTC
v_call: TRBV5-1
j_call: TRBJ2-5
d_call: TRBD2
cdr3_length: 17
clone_size: .